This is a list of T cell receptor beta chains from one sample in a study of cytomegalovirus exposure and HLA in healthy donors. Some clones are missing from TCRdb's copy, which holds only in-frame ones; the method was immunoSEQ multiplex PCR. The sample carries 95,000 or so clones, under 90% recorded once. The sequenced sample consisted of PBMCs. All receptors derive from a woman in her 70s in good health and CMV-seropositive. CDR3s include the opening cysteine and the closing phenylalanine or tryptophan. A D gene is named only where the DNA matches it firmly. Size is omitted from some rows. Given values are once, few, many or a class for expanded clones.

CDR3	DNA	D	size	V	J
CASWRQGQPQHF	TGTGCCAGCTGGCGGCAAGGTCAGCCCCAGCATTTT	NA	few	TRBV6-5	TRBJ1-5
CASCPNRAPAGELFF	TGTGCCAGCTGTCCCAACAGGGCGCCAGCCGGGGAGCTGTTTTTT	NA	NA	TRBV25-1	TRBJ2-2
CASSERLLAVTDTQYF	TGTGCCAGCAGTGAAAGATTGCTAGCAGTCACAGATACGCAGTATTTT	NA	NA	TRBV6-1	TRBJ2-3
CSSSLDTLKAFF	TGTTCCAGCAGCCTGGACACCCTGAAAGCTTTCTTT	NA	once	TRBV7-9	TRBJ1-1
CASRETGGQPQHF	TGTGCCAGCAGGGAAACAGGGGGCCAGCCCCAGCATTTT	TRBD1	NA	TRBV6-5	TRBJ1-5
CASSLWTGGNEKLFF	TGTGCCAGTAGTCTTTGGACAGGGGGGAATGAAAAACTGTTTTTT	TRBD1	NA	TRBV19	TRBJ1-4
CASSVRQGGYTEAFF	TGTGCCAGCAGCGTCAGACAGGGCGGGTACACTGAAGCTTTCTTT	TRBD1	NA	TRBV28	TRBJ1-1
CASSLNFQTGNYGYTF	TGCGCCAGCAGCCTAAACTTTCAGACAGGGAACTATGGCTACACCTTC	TRBD1	few	TRBV4-3	TRBJ1-2
CASSRGEAYEQYF	TGTGCCAGCAGCAGGGGGGAGGCCTACGAGCAGTACTTC	NA	once	TRBV27	TRBJ2-7
CASSHTGPTEAFF	TGTGCCAGCAGCCACACAGGGCCCACTGAAGCTTTCTTT	NA	NA	TRBV14	TRBJ1-1
CASTRDSQETQYF	TGTGCCAGCACCCGGGACAGCCAAGAGACCCAGTACTTC	TRBD1	NA	TRBV2	TRBJ2-5
CATSRGTLAGLNEQFF	TGTGCCACCAGCAGGGGCACACTAGCGGGACTTAATGAGCAGTTCTTC	TRBD2	NA	TRBV15	TRBJ2-1
CASSTGLAGGEQFF	TGTGCCAGCAGCACGGGACTAGCGGGAGGTGAGCAGTTCTTC	TRBD2	NA	TRBV7-6	TRBJ2-1
CASSVLSGQGQETQYF	TGTGCCAGCAGCGTTTTATCTGGGCAGGGCCAAGAGACCCAGTACTTC	NA	NA	TRBV9	TRBJ2-5
CATSRVAGTNNEQFF	TGTGCCACCAGCAGAGTTGCGGGAACTAACAATGAGCAGTTCTTC	NA	NA	TRBV15	TRBJ2-1
CAWSLFPGVPHEQYF	TGTGCCTGGAGTCTCTTCCCAGGGGTCCCCCACGAGCAGTACTTC	NA	NA	TRBV30	TRBJ2-7
CASSVSPNSNQPQHF	TGTGCCAGCAGCGTAAGCCCGAATAGCAATCAGCCCCAGCATTTT	NA	NA	TRBV9	TRBJ1-5
CATSRTGLAGAPEQYF	TGTGCCACCAGCAGAACCGGGCTAGCGGGAGCCCCCGAGCAGTACTTC	TRBD2	NA	TRBV15	TRBJ2-7
CASKGQGASEQYF	TGTGCCAGCAAGGGACAGGGGGCATCCGAGCAGTACTTC	TRBD1	NA	TRBV6-6	TRBJ2-7
CASSQDQRGYNEQFF	TGCGCCAGCAGCCAAGACCAGCGGGGCTACAATGAGCAGTTCTTC	TRBD2	NA	TRBV4-3	TRBJ2-1
CASSYGLAEETQYF	TGTGCCAGCAGCTACGGACTAGCGGAAGAGACCCAGTACTTC	TRBD2	NA	TRBV7-2	TRBJ2-5
CASSPPREREGLVDTQYF	TGTGCCAGCTCACCACCGAGGGAGCGGGAGGGCCTTGTAGATACGCAGTATTTT	TRBD2	NA	TRBV18	TRBJ2-3
CASSLVGGLSSYNEQFF	TGTGCCAGCAGCTTAGTGGGCGGGCTTAGCTCCTACAATGAGCAGTTCTTC	NA	NA	TRBV7-2	TRBJ2-1
CASSLRDRVYEQYF	TGTGCCAGCAGCTTAAGGGACAGGGTATACGAGCAGTACTTC	TRBD1	NA	TRBV7-2	TRBJ2-7
CASSPTGGAETQYF	TGTGCTAGCAGCCCTACAGGGGGCGCCGAGACCCAGTACTTC	TRBD1	NA	TRBV7-7	TRBJ2-5
CASSFDRLYEQYF	TGTGCCAGCAGCTTTGACAGGCTCTACGAGCAGTACTTC	NA	NA	TRBV7-2	TRBJ2-7
CASSLGSGRAEGEQFF	TGTGCCAGCAGCTTAGGTAGCGGGAGGGCCGAAGGTGAGCAGTTCTTC	TRBD2	NA	TRBV7-3	TRBJ2-1
CASSHGTGGTGELFF	TGTGCCAGCAGCCACGGAACGGGAGGCACCGGGGAGCTGTTTTTT	TRBD2	NA	TRBV4-2	TRBJ2-2
CASSIDRGFSQPQHF	TGTGCCAGTAGTATAGATAGGGGATTTAGTCAGCCCCAGCATTTT	NA	NA	TRBV19	TRBJ1-5
CASSFGGTGREKLFF	TGTGCCAGCAGTTTTGGGGGGACAGGGCGCGAAAAACTGTTTTTT	TRBD1	NA	TRBV28	TRBJ1-4
CASSFKGGDHTEAFF	TGTGCCAGCAGCTTTAAGGGGGGGGATCACACTGAAGCTTTCTTT	NA	NA	TRBV7-9	TRBJ1-1
CASSPSGQGVWYF	TGTGCCAGTAGTCCCTCTGGACAGGGGGTTTGGTACTTC	TRBD1	NA	TRBV19	TRBJ2-4
CASSEIWGAGGKNEQFF	TGTGCCAGCAGTGAGATATGGGGAGCGGGAGGGAAGAATGAGCAGTTCTTC	TRBD2	NA	TRBV6-1	TRBJ2-1
CASSRTGITEAFF	TGTGCCAGCAGTCGAACAGGGATTACTGAAGCTTTCTTT	NA	NA	TRBV16	TRBJ1-1